This T cell receptor beta chain is from a study of patients with pleural tuberculosis. TCRdb re-called the reads through MiXCR, storing one row per CDR3 protein. The sample includes around 54,000 distinct CDR3 sequences, around 6.7% seen only once; the top ten take roughly 16%. The clonotype originates from a human donor with pleural tuberculosis.

The CDR3 sequence: CSVHNRENQETQYF. CDR3 DNA sequence: TGCAGCGTTCACAACCGGGAGAACCAAGAGACCCAGTACTTC. The chain couples TRBV29-1 to TRBJ2-5, with a possible D match to TRBD2 (6 bases). Germline lookup yields CDR1 SQVTM and CDR2 ANQGSEA. V was cut by 5 bases and J by 0 bases, with 13 bases left in between. This CDR3 region has 14 residues.